Listed here are 14 T cell receptor beta chains from one sample, sequenced in a study of CD8+ T cells in alopecia areata. Extracted RNA was reverse transcribed, and the resulting cDNA served as sequencing template. The method was immunoSEQ multiplex PCR; TCRdb's version includes in-frame clones alone and lacks a portion of them. The data contain some 170,000 clones, roughly 53% of them seen just once; the ten biggest clones take up under 14%. Treatment reported: oral pan-JAK inhibitor, 5-10 mg twice daily. This specimen was CD8+ T cells sorted from blood, taken at week 24, from a patient treated with tofacitinib. These receptors were collected from a human donor with alopecia areata.

The chain links TRBV4-3 to TRBJ2-3; no clear D gene. CDR3 length: 14 amino acids. V lost 0 bases and J 6 bases, leaving 10 bases between the germline ends. Germline values: CDR1 LGHNA, CDR2 YSLEER. This CDR3 is CASSQDRAGDTQYF. The CDR3 DNA is TGCGCCAGCAGCCAAGATAGGGCCGGGGATACGCAGTATTTT.

This chain uses TRBV13 with TRBJ1-2; 7 bases match TRBD1. CDR1 is PRHDT and CDR2 is FYEKMQ in the germline V gene (reference sequence). With V trimmed by 8 bases and J by 2 bases, 8 bases remained unmatched. The CDR3 covers 14 residues. The CDR3 loop is CASGGRGINYGYTF. The CDR3 bases are TGTGCCAGCGGGGGCAGGGGGATAAACTATGGCTACACCTTC.

V gene TRBV6-5 combines with J gene TRBJ2-7; tentatively, D is TRBD2 (6 bases). Between the trimmed V and J ends, which lost 0 bases and 5 bases, there was a span of 8 bases. The length of the CDR3 is 13 residues. Germline V gives CDR1 MNHEY, CDR2 SVGAGI. In DNA, the CDR3 is TGTGCCAGCAGTTACTCTTGGGGGGACGAGCAGTACTTC. Translating gives CASSYSWGDEQYF.

V and J are TRBV2 and TRBJ1-1, with D unclear. Germline V gives CDR1 SNHLY, CDR2 FYNNEI. This CDR3 contains 14 residues. V was trimmed by 1 base and J by 0 bases, leaving 6 bases between them. The CDR3 sequence: CASSEVNMNTEAFF. The CDR3 DNA follows: TGTGCCAGCAGTGAAGTCAATATGAACACTGAAGCTTTCTTT.

The DNA for the CDR3 is TGTGCCAGCAGCTTATTGACTAGACCCTCCTACAATGAGCAGTTCTTC. Its translation: CASSLLTRPSYNEQFF. The rearrangement links TRBV7-6 to TRBJ2-1; a weak D match, TRBD2 (6 bases). The CDR3 is 16 amino acids. Germline V gives CDR1 SGHVS, CDR2 FNYEAQ. Trimming cost V 2 bases and J 0 bases, with 11 bases left between them. Using reference TRBV7-6 and TRBJ2-1 for the parts outside the CDR3, the full variable domain is GAGVSQSPRYKVTKRGQDVALRCDPISGHVSLYWYRQALGQGPEFLTYFNYEAQQDKSGLPNDRFSAERPEGSISTLTIQRTEQRDSAMYRCASSLLTRPSYNEQFFGPGTRLTVL.

This chain links TRBV7-2 with TRBJ2-5; no clear D. The CDR3 runs to 16 residues. The V and J ends lost 1 base and 5 bases respectively, with 17 bases between them. The germline CDR1 and CDR2 sequences are SGHTA and FQGNSA. Here the CDR3 DNA reads TGTGCCAGCAGCTTAGATAGTACCATGTCAATGGAGACCCAGTACTTC. Translating it yields CASSLDSTMSMETQYF.

The DNA for the CDR3 is TGTGCCTGGAGTGATGGGACAGGGAATGAAAAACTGTTTTTT. As protein: CAWSDGTGNEKLFF. This chain joins TRBV30 and TRBJ1-4, with TRBD1 matching over 9 bases. With V trimmed by 1 base and J by 5 bases, 2 bases remained unmatched. Germline assignment: CDR1 GTSNPN and CDR2 SVGIG (reference sequence). This CDR3 spans 14 amino acids.

The chain links TRBV30 to TRBJ2-7; D not certain. This CDR3 comprises 14 residues. CDR1 and CDR2 (germline): GTSNPN, SVGIG (reference sequence). Trimming pared 0 bases from V and 2 bases from J, leaving 11 bases between. CDR3 region: CAWSVMLGTYEQYF. CDR3 bases: TGTGCCTGGAGTGTAATGCTAGGCACCTACGAGCAGTACTTC.

This clone was recorded at least ten times. The chain employs TRBV27 and TRBJ2-7; tentatively, D is TRBD1 or TRBD2 (6 bases each). CDR1 is MNHEY, CDR2 SMNVEV, per germline (reference sequence). This CDR3 region has 14 residues. V was pared by 1 base and J by 2 bases, with 9 bases between. CDR3 in DNA: TGTGCCAGCAGTTTATTTGGGGGGCCCTACGAGCAGTACTTC. Encoded protein: CASSLFGGPYEQYF.

The chain is built from TRBV15 and TRBJ2-5; D possibly corresponds to TRBD2 (5 bases). The CDR3 loop spans 18 amino acids. Germline V gene data show CDR1 as LNHNV and CDR2 as YYDKDF (reference sequence). Trimming removed 3 bases at V and 5 bases at J, with 25 bases between. CDR3 loop: CATSSHARRAGSGETQYF. The DNA for the CDR3 is TGTGCCACCAGCAGTCACGCTAGGCGGGCAGGTAGTGGGGAGACCCAGTACTTC.

The V call is TRBV4-3, the J call TRBJ2-7; D may be TRBD1 or TRBD2 (6 bases each). This CDR3 has 18 residues. V was trimmed by 0 bases and J by 0 bases, leaving 18 bases between them. Germline-derived CDR1 and CDR2 are LGHNA and YSLEER. DNA for the CDR3: TGCGCCAGCAGCCAAGATTCCACGGGGGCCCCATCCTCCTACGAGCAGTACTTC. This gives the protein CASSQDSTGAPSSYEQYF.

This rearrangement joins TRBV6-1 to TRBJ2-7; D call uncertain. The CDR3 has 14 residues. Trimming stripped 1 base from V and 1 base from J, with 8 bases between. Germline lookup yields CDR1 MNHNS and CDR2 SASEGT. CDR3 coding DNA: TGTGCCAGCAGTGAAGATCACGGTTCCTACGAGCAGTACTTC. Translated, it gives CASSEDHGSYEQYF.

The V gene is TRBV21-1, the J gene TRBJ2-3; the table's D call, TRBD1, was not checked against the DNA. TRBV21-1 is an annotated pseudogene. The CDR3 has 15 residues. CDR3 sequence: CASSKAGHHTDTQYF. DNA for the CDR3: TGTGCCAGCAGCAAAGCGGGCCACCACACAGATACGCAGTATTTT.

The chain uses TRBV30 and TRBJ1-6; D is undetermined. CDR1 GTSNPN and CDR2 SVGIG come from the germline V gene (reference sequence). This CDR3 comprises 13 residues. Trimming took 1 base from V and 9 from J, leaving 10 bases between them. CDR3 in DNA: TGTGCCTGGAGTGGCGGAGCCAGTTCACCCCTCCACTTT. This encodes CAWSGGASSPLHF. The complete variable domain, with remaining parts taken from reference TRBV30 and TRBJ1-6, reads SQTIHQWPATLVQPVGSPLSLECTVEGTSNPNLYWYRQAAGRGLQLLFYSVGIGQISSEVPQNLSASRPQDRQFILSSKKLLLSDSGFYLCAWSGGASSPLHFGNGTRLTVT.